This T cell receptor (beta chain) was obtained from a study of neurological immune-mediated disorders. This clonotype was recorded at least ten times. The CDR3 loop spans 15 amino acids. V shed 2 bases, J shed 8 bases, and the junction held 7 bases outside the gene matches. CDR1 is SGHRS and CDR2 is YFSETQ in the germline V gene. TCRdb redid the calling of the 5' RACE reads with MiXCR, one entry per CDR3 protein. In the table there are 87,000 or so distinct CDR3 sequences, approximately 3.3% of which are singletons. This TCR came from a woman aged 18-35 years with multiple sclerosis. Sequencing used PBMCs. The rearrangement links TRBV5-1 to TRBJ2-1; 10 bases align to TRBD2. The CDR3 reads CASSFSGGSLDEQFF. The CDR3 nucleotides read TGCGCCAGCAGCTTTAGCGGGGGGAGTTTAGATGAGCAGTTCTTC.